This TCR beta chain is drawn from a study of long-term antiretroviral therapy in people with HIV. The CDR3 contains 14 residues. The V gene's germline CDR1 is GTSNPN and CDR2 SVGIG (reference sequence). V was cut by 3 bases and J by 6 bases, with 17 bases left in between. The table lists this clone with a count of one. Without exception, participants with HIV were treated in the United States. Samples were assayed with immunoSEQ v3.0 at survey level. The repertoire was sequenced with immunoSEQ multiplex PCR; TCRdb's copy has only in-frame clones and lacks some. The table lists tens of thousands of clones, around 93% of them singletons.

The chain uses TRBV30 and TRBJ1-2; D call uncertain. The origin of this receptor is a man aged 50-59 years with HIV. The specimen was unsorted PBMCs, collected 5.3 years after starting antiretroviral therapy. The CDR3 DNA sequence: TGTGCCTGGAGGACCTTAGGCGGTCACGATGGCTACACCTTC. It yields the protein CAWRTLGGHDGYTF.